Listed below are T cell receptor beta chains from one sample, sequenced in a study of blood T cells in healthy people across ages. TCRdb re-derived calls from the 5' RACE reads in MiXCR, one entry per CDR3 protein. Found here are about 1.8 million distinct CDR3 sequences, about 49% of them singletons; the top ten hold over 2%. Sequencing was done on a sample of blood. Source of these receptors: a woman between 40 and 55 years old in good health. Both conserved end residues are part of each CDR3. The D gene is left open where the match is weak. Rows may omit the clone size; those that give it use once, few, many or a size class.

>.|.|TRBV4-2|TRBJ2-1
CASSQDLFGGHSYNEQFF
TGTGCCAGCAGCCAAGATCTGTTTGGGGGGCACTCCTACAATGAGCAGTTCTTC
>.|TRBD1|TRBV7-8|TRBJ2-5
CASSSSGTGFGETQYF
TGTGCCAGTAGCTCGTCCGGGACAGGGTTCGGAGAGACCCAGTACTTC
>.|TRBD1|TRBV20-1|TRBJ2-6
CSAFNRDSRYSGANVLTF
TGCAGTGCTTTTAACCGGGACAGTAGGTACTCTGGGGCCAACGTCCTGACTTTC
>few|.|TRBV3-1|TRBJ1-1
CASSPLNREPREAFF
TGTGCCAGCAGCCCACTAAACCGGGAGCCGCGTGAAGCTTTCTTT
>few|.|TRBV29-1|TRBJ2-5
CSVDLVGGETQYF
TGCAGCGTTGACTTGGTTGGCGGGGAGACCCAGTACTTC
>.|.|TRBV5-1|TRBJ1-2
CASSLMDGKAYGYTF
TGCGCCAGCAGCTTGATGGACGGGAAGGCCTATGGCTACACCTTC
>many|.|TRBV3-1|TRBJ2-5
CASSQETLIETQYF
TGTGCCAGCAGCCAAGAAACTTTGATAGAGACCCAGTACTTC
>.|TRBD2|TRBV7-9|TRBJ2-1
CASSFKRGEPLHEQFF
TGTGCCAGCAGCTTTAAACGGGGGGAGCCTTTACATGAGCAGTTCTTC
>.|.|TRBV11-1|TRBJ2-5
CASSLGGLPETQYF
TGTGCCAGCAGCTTGGGGGGCCTACCGGAGACCCAGTACTTC
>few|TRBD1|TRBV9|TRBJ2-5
CASSAGTGGQETQYF
TGTGCTAGCTCTGCCGGGACAGGAGGACAAGAGACCCAGTACTTC
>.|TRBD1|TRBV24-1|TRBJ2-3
CATSDPQEQGKSTDTQYF
TGTGCCACCAGTGATCCACAAGAACAGGGGAAAAGCACAGATACGCAGTATTTT
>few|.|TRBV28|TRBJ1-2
CASNGADYGYTF
TGTGCCAGCAATGGGGCAGACTATGGCTACACCTTC
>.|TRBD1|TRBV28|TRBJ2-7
CASSSGTGLTYEQYF
TGTGCCAGCAGTTCCGGGACAGGGTTGACCTACGAGCAGTACTTC
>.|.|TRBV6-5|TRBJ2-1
CASSYRQYGGGEQFF
TGTGCCAGCAGTTACCGGCAATATGGGGGCGGTGAGCAGTTCTTC
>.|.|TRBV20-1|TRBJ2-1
CSAPSGQSNEQFF
TGCAGTGCCCCGTCTGGACAATCCAATGAGCAGTTCTTC
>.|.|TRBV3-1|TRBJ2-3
CASSRGGWADTQYF
TGTGCCAGCAGCCGAGGGGGATGGGCAGATACGCAGTATTTT
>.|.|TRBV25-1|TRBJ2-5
CASSDDIGMGETQYF
TGTGCCAGCAGTGATGATATTGGGATGGGAGAGACCCAGTACTTC
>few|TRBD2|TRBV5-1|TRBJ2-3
CASSPASGGPTQYF
TGCGCCAGCAGCCCAGCTAGCGGGGGGCCTACGCAGTATTTT
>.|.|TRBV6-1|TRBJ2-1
CASSEGLKTVNQFF
TGTGCCAGCAGTGAAGGGCTGAAGACGGTTAACCAGTTCTTC
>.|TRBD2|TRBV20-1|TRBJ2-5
CSAVTSGGWKEETQYF
TGCAGTGCTGTCACTAGCGGGGGCTGGAAGGAGGAGACCCAGTACTTC
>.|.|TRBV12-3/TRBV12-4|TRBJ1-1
CASSGTFEAFF
TGTGCCAGCAGCGGGACCTTTGAAGCTTTCTTT
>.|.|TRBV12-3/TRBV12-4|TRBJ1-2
CASSLSQGSFYGYTF
TGTGCCAGCAGTTTATCGCAGGGGAGTTTCTATGGCTACACCTTC
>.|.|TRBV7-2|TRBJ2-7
CASSLDGYYEQYF
TGTGCCAGCAGCTTAGACGGTTACTACGAGCAGTACTTC
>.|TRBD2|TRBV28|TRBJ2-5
CASSRFQGTGREQYF
TGTGCCAGCAGTAGGTTCCAGGGTACTGGGCGGGAGCAGTACTTC
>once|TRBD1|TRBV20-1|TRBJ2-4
CSAGTGQYLAKNIQYF
TGCAGTGCTGGGACGGGACAGTACCTAGCCAAAAACATTCAGTACTTC
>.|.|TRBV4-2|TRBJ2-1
CASSHPGASYNEQFF
TGTGCCAGCAGCCACCCCGGGGCCTCCTACAATGAGCAGTTCTTC
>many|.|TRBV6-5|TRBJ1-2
CASRRGDGYTF
TGTGCCAGCAGAAGGGGGGACGGCTACACCTTC
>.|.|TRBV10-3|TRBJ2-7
CAAVDYEQYF
TGTGCCGCAGTTGACTACGAGCAGTACTTC
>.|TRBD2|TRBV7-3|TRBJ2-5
CASSPSGGRYETQYF
TGTGCCAGCAGCCCTAGCGGGGGGCGCTATGAGACCCAGTACTTC
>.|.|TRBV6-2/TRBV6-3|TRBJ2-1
CASAVRGKNYNEQFF
TGTGCCAGCGCGGTCCGGGGCAAAAATTACAATGAGCAGTTCTTC
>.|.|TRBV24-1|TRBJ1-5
CATSDSSNQPQHF
TGTGCCACCAGTGATTCGAGCAATCAGCCCCAGCATTTT
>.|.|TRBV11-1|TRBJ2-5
CASSLETGTMGEETQYF
TGTGCCAGCAGCTTAGAAACGGGGACGATGGGGGAAGAGACCCAGTACTTC